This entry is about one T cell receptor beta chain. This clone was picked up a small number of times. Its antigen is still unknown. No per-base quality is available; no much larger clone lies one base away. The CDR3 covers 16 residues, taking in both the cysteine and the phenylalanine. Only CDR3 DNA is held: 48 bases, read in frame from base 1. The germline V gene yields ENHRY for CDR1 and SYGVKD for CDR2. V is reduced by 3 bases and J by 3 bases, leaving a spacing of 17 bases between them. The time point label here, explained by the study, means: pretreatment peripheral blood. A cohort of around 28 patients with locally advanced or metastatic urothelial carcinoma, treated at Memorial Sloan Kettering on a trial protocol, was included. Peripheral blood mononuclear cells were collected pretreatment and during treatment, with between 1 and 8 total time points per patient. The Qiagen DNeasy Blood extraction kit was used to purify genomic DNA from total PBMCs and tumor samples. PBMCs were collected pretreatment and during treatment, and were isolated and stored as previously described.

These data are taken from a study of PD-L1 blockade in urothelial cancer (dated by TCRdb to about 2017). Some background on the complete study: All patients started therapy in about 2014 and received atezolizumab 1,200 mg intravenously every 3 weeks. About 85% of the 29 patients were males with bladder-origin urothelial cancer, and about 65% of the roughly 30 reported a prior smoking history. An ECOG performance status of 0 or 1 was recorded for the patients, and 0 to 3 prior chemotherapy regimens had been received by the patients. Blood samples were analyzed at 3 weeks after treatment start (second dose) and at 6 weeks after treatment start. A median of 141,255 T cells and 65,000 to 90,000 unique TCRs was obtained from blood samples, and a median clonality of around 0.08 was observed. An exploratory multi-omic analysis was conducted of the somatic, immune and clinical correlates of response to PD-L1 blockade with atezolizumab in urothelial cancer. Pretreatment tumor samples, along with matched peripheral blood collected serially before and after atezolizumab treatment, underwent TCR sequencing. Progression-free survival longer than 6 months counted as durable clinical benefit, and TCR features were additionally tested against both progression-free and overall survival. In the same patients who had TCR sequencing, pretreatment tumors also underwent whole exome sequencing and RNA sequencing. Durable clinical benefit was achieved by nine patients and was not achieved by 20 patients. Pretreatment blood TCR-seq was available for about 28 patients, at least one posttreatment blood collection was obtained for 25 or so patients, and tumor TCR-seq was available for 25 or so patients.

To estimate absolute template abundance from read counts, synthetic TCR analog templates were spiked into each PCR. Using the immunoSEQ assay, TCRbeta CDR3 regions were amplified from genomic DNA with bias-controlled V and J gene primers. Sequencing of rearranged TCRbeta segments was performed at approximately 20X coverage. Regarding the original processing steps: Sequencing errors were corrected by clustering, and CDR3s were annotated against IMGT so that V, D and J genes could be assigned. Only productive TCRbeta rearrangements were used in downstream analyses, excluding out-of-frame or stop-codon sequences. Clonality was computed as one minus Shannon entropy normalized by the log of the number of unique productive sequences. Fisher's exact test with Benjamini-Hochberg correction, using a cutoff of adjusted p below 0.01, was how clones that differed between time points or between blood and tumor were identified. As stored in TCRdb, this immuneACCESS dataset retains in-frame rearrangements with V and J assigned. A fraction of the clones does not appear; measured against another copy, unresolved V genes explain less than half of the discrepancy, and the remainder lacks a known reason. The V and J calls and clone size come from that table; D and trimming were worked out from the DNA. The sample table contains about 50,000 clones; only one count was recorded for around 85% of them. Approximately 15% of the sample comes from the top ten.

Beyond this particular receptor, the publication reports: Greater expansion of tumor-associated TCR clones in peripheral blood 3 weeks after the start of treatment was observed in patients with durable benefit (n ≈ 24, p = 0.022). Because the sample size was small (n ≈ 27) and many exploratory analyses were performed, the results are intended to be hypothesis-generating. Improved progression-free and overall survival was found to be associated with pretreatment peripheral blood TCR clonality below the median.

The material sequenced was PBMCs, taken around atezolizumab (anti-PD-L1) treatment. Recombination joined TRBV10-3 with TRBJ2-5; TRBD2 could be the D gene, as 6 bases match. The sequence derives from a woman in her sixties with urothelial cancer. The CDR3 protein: CAISDLQTGEKETQYF. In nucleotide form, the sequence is TGTGCCATCAGTGATTTACAAACGGGGGAGAAAGAGACCCAGTACTTC.